This entry concerns a single T cell receptor beta chain. The antigen remains unidentified. This specimen belongs to a study of shared clonotypes between healthy human individuals. Study information: Donors had three CD4 naive, three CD4 memory, two CD8 naive and one CD8 memory plate apiece.

General study points: Richness estimates generally favored naive over memory subsets.

Genomic DNA of each subset was evenly split across several immunoSEQ plates. Assay used: immunoSEQ multiplex PCR; TCRdb lists only in-frame clones, some missing. Seen here are some 1,900,000 clones, about 95% observed once, and the top ten hold under 1.5%. Naive CD8 populations comprised CD45RO-negative cells positively selected for CCR7, excluding terminally differentiated effector memory CD45RA+ cells. Germline V lookup: CDR1 SEHNR, CDR2 FQNEAQ (reference sequence). The CDR3 sequence is 16 residues long. Between the trimmed V and J ends, which lost 4 bases and 2 bases, there was a span of 18 bases.

Sample: naive CD8+ T cells sorted from blood. The chain combines TRBV7-9 with TRBJ2-7; tentatively, D is TRBD1 (5 bases). The TCR originated in a man between 18 and 29 years old in good health. The CDR3 sequence is CASSSNPRVGTYEQYF. Here the CDR3 DNA reads TGTGCCAGCAGCTCTAACCCCAGGGTGGGGACCTACGAGCAGTACTTC.